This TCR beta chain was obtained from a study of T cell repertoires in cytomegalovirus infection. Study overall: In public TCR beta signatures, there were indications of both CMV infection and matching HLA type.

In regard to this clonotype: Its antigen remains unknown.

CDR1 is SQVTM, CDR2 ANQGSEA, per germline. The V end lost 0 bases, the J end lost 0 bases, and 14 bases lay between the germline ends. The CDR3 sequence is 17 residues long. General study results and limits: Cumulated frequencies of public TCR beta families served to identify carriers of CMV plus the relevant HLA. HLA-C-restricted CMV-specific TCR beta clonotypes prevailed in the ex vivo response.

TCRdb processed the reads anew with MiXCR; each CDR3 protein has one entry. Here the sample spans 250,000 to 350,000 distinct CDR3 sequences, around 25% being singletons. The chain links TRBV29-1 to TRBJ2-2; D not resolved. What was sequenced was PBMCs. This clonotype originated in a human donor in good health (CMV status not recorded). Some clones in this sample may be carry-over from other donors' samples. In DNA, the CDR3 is TGCAGCGTTGAAGATCGAGGTGGCGGTACGAACACCGGGGAGCTGTTTTTT. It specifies CSVEDRGGGTNTGELFF.